The clone carrying this T cell receptor beta chain showed up just a few times. Antigen specificity is unknown. This entry is derived from a study of T-cell memory formation after mild COVID-19. Study-wide background: Largely, TCR clusters stayed within a single donor. Study-level findings and limits: There was a balanced CD4/CD8 profile in clones contracting day 15 to 85, and later expanders leaned CD4+. A second wave of clones peaked on day 37, and their SARS-CoV-2 specificity went unconfirmed.

The germline V gene encodes CDR1 SQVTM and CDR2 ANQGSEA. V lost 5 bases, J lost 5 bases, and 9 bases lay in between. The CDR3 covers 11 residues. It was 5'RACE with constant-segment primers that produced the TCR alpha and TCR beta cDNA libraries, which carried sample barcodes and UMIs. TCRdb passed the 5' RACE reads through MiXCR, listing each CDR3 protein once. The sample holds roughly 410,000 distinct CDR3 sequences; roughly 26% are singletons and the top ten take 7% to 9.5%. The J gene is TRBJ1-1, the V gene TRBV29-1; possibly TRBD1 for D (5 bases). The specimen sequenced was PBMCs or a T cell subset sorted from them (not recorded which). This clonotype originated in an adult woman who had mild COVID-19 (a few samples of this study predate the infection). Cell type and time point are not known. This CDR3 reads CSVNTGTEAFF. The CDR3 DNA is TGCAGCGTTAATACAGGAACTGAAGCTTTCTTT. Based on the CDR3 plus reference TRBV29-1 and TRBJ1-1, the full variable domain is SAVISQKPSRDICQRGTSLTIQCQVDSQVTMMFWYRQQPGQSLTLIATANQGSEATYESGFVIDKFPISRPNLTFSTLTVSNMSPEDSSIYLCSVNTGTEAFFGQGTRLTVV.